A selection of T cell receptor beta chains follows, all from one sample in a study of T cells expressing NK-cell markers. TCRdb reprocessed the 5' RACE reads; each CDR3 protein has one entry and no DNA is given. The data show 400,000 to 450,000 distinct CDR3 sequences, and the top ten clones hold about 7.3%. Material for sequencing was blood T cells: a sorted CD56 or NKG2C T cell subset, CD4+ or CD8+ T cells, or bulk PBMC T cells (not recorded which). These receptor sequences come from a woman aged 18 to 75 in good health. The CDR3 runs from the conserved cysteine through the conserved F or W. Fields, in order: J gene, V gene, CDR3 length, CDR3 protein.

j_gene: TRBJ2-7; v_gene: TRBV28; len: 14; CDR3aa: CASSTGVLSYEQYF
j_gene: TRBJ2-7; v_gene: TRBV7-9; len: 14; CDR3aa: CASSLGRGFYEQYF
j_gene: TRBJ1-6; v_gene: TRBV7-3; len: 16; CDR3aa: CASSLEGGPYNSPLHF
j_gene: TRBJ2-1; v_gene: TRBV6-1; len: 15; CDR3aa: CASIALARSYNEQFF
j_gene: TRBJ2-2; v_gene: TRBV12-3/TRBV12-4; len: 15; CDR3aa: CASSPFTGVGGELFF
j_gene: TRBJ1-1; v_gene: TRBV5-1; len: 14; CDR3aa: CASRNQGAGTEAFF
j_gene: TRBJ1-4; v_gene: TRBV7-2; len: 14; CDR3aa: CASSLRRGNEKLFF
j_gene: TRBJ2-7; v_gene: TRBV27; len: 13; CDR3aa: CASSINRGYEQYF
j_gene: TRBJ2-7; v_gene: TRBV7-9; len: 16; CDR3aa: CASSVSQDRSSYEQYF
j_gene: TRBJ2-5; v_gene: TRBV7-9; len: 15; CDR3aa: CASSRRDPSRETQYF
j_gene: TRBJ2-1; v_gene: TRBV11-2; len: 16; CDR3aa: CASSAGTGGYYNEQFF
j_gene: TRBJ2-5; v_gene: TRBV3-1; len: 15; CDR3aa: CASSRSGGGAETQYF
j_gene: TRBJ2-1; v_gene: TRBV18; len: 13; CDR3aa: CASSPRGAGEQFF
j_gene: TRBJ2-5; v_gene: TRBV5-1; len: 16; CDR3aa: CASSSTGLAGAETQYF
j_gene: TRBJ2-3; v_gene: TRBV7-2; len: 16; CDR3aa: CASSLSGGAYTDTQYF
j_gene: TRBJ2-5; v_gene: TRBV20-1; len: 11; CDR3aa: CSVGEQETQYF
j_gene: TRBJ1-5; v_gene: TRBV5-5; len: 13; CDR3aa: CASSLDPNQPQHF
j_gene: TRBJ2-5; v_gene: TRBV29-1; len: 18; CDR3aa: CSVDGVLVGGPKHETQYF
j_gene: TRBJ2-2; v_gene: TRBV6-1; len: 16; CDR3aa: CASRVASGSNTGELFF
j_gene: TRBJ2-1; v_gene: TRBV12-3/TRBV12-4; len: 16; CDR3aa: CASRPPLSVSYNEQFF
j_gene: TRBJ2-1; v_gene: TRBV6-1; len: 15; CDR3aa: CASRQDFSSYNEQFF
j_gene: TRBJ2-4; v_gene: TRBV7-9; len: 13; CDR3aa: CASSSDRENIQYF
j_gene: TRBJ1-1; v_gene: TRBV7-3; len: 17; CDR3aa: CASSLIGVGREDTEAFF
j_gene: TRBJ2-1; v_gene: TRBV20-1; len: 12; CDR3aa: CSARATSPEQFF
j_gene: TRBJ2-3; v_gene: TRBV7-2; len: 17; CDR3aa: CASSLAYATSGTDTQYF
j_gene: TRBJ1-4; v_gene: TRBV4-3; len: 15; CDR3aa: CASSQVARTNEKLFF
j_gene: TRBJ2-1; v_gene: TRBV25-1; len: 16; CDR3aa: CASSEYERGVYNEQFF
j_gene: TRBJ1-6; v_gene: TRBV7-2; len: 16; CDR3aa: CASSLTGGRYNSPLHF
j_gene: TRBJ2-1; v_gene: TRBV5-1; len: 16; CDR3aa: CASSLRTSGMDNEQFF
j_gene: TRBJ2-1; v_gene: TRBV4-3; len: 17; CDR3aa: CASSQEEALAGYNEQFF
j_gene: TRBJ2-1; v_gene: TRBV9; len: 12; CDR3aa: CASSVDVDEQFF
j_gene: TRBJ1-2; v_gene: TRBV28; len: 15; CDR3aa: CASSLSTGSGYGYTF
j_gene: TRBJ1-6; v_gene: TRBV7-9; len: 11; CDR3aa: CASSTNSPLHF